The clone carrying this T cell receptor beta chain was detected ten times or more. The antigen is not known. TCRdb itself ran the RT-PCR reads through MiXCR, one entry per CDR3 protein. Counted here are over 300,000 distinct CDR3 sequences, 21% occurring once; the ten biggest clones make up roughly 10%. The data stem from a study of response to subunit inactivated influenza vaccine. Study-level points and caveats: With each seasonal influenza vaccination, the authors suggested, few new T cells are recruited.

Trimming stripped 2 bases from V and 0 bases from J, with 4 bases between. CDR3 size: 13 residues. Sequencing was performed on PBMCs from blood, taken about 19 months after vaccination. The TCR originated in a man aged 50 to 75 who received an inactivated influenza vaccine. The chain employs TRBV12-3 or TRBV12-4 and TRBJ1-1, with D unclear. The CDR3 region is CASSLLLNTEAFF. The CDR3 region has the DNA TGTGCCAGCAGTTTACTGTTGAACACTGAAGCTTTCTTT.